This entry lists 12 T cell receptor beta chains sequenced from one sample in a study of human T cells and chemical hapten exposure. Using its own MiXCR run on the RACE reads, TCRdb lists one record per CDR3 protein. Seen here are roughly 75,000 distinct CDR3 sequences, about 9.2% observed once, and the top ten hold 1.5% to 2%. Regarding time point: healthy volunteer bleed at 6 weeks. The template was total RNA from unfractionated whole blood. Sequenced material: whole blood. The receptors were gathered from a female donor in good health. Some clones in this sample may be carry-over from other donors' samples.

This clonotype was detected a few times. The chain is built from TRBV6-5 and TRBJ2-7; D is unclear. Trimming pared 5 bases from V and 2 bases from J, leaving 16 bases between. The CDR3 consists of 15 residues. Germline lookup yields CDR1 MNHEY and CDR2 SVGAGI. The CDR3 protein is CASSRTAGPTYEQYF. In nucleotides, the CDR3 is TGTGCCAGCAGTAGAACTGCCGGGCCCACCTACGAGCAGTACTTC.

This clonotype was counted at least ten times. This chain links TRBV20-1 with TRBJ2-2; 8 nucleotides line up with TRBD2. Germline V gene lookup returns CDR1 DFQATT and CDR2 SNEGSKA (reference sequence). The CDR3 consists of 13 residues. Trimming removed 5 bases from V and 6 bases from J; junction bases left unmatched: 5. In nucleotides, the CDR3 is TGCAGTGCTTCCGGGGGGGCCGCCGGGGAGCTGTTTTTT. Encoded protein: CSASGGAAGELFF.

There are many counts of this clonotype. The chain couples TRBV6-2 or TRBV6-3 to TRBJ1-1; a possible D gene is TRBD1 (5 bases). Looked up from germline, CDR1 is MNHEY and CDR2 is SVGEGT. V was clipped by 5 bases and J by 4 bases, with 8 bases between them. This CDR3 spans 12 amino acids. The CDR3 region has the DNA TGTGCCAGCAGTCGAAGGGGCACTGAAGCTTTCTTT. Residues: CASSRRGTEAFF.

The chain is built from TRBV12-2 and TRBJ1-6; TRBD1, as called in the table, went unchecked against the DNA. TRBV12-2 is classified as a pseudogene. There are 15 residues in the CDR3. The CDR3 DNA is TGTGCAAGTCGCCCCCAGACAGGGTGGATCTCACCCCTCCACTTT. This codes for CASRPQTGWISPLHF.

This clonotype was counted only a few times. The chain recombines TRBV7-9 with TRBJ2-7, with D maybe TRBD1 (5 bases). Trimming removed 5 bases from V and 2 bases from J, with 10 bases in between. The CDR3 is 13 residues long. Germline V lookup: CDR1 SEHNR, CDR2 FQNEAQ (reference sequence). Here the CDR3 DNA reads TGTGCCAGCAGCGCCGTGGGGCCCTACGAGCAGTACTTC. Translating gives CASSAVGPYEQYF.

This clonotype was counted at least ten times. The rearrangement joins TRBV4-2 to TRBJ1-1; D gene ambiguous. V was shortened by 0 bases and J by 4 bases, with 15 bases between the two germline ends. Germline CDR1 reads LGHNA; CDR2 reads YNFKEQ. This CDR3 has 16 amino acids. The CDR3 DNA follows: TGTGCCAGCAGCCAAGAAGGATCAAGGCGGGTCACTGAAGCTTTCTTT. Its protein product is CASSQEGSRRVTEAFF.

This clonotype was counted ten times or more. The rearrangement uses TRBV7-9 and TRBJ1-1; D gene unclear. V shed 5 bases and J shed 4 bases, with 17 bases lying between them. Germline V CDR1 and CDR2: SEHNR, FQNEAQ (reference sequence). This CDR3 contains 15 residues. Here the CDR3 DNA reads TGTGCCAGCAGCCTCCTTGGGAGGAAAGGCACTGAAGCTTTCTTT. Its protein is CASSLLGRKGTEAFF.

The rearrangement joins TRBV27 to TRBJ2-7, with D possibly matching TRBD2 (5 bases). The V end lost 3 bases, the J end lost 5 bases, and 8 bases lay between the germline ends. The germline gives CDR1 MNHEY, CDR2 SMNVEV (reference sequence). The CDR3 is 12 amino acids. The CDR3 spells CASSFSGNEQYF. In DNA form, the CDR3 reads TGTGCCAGCAGTTTTTCGGGGAACGAGCAGTACTTC.

This chain joins TRBV5-1 and TRBJ2-6, with D perhaps TRBD1 (6 bases). V lost 1 base and J 0 bases, leaving 11 bases between the germline ends. This CDR3 is built from 17 residues. The germline V gene has CDR1 SGHRS and CDR2 YFSETQ. This chain's CDR3 is CASSLNGQSSGANVLTF. The DNA for the CDR3 is TGCGCCAGCAGCTTGAATGGACAGAGCTCTGGGGCCAACGTCCTGACTTTC.

This clonotype came up many times. The chain carries TRBV29-1 and TRBJ2-1; D possibly matches TRBD1 or TRBD2 (5 bases each). V lost 6 bases, J lost 7 bases, and 19 bases lay in between. This CDR3 has 14 amino acids. Germline-derived CDR1 and CDR2 are SQVTM and ANQGSEA. CDR3 sequence reads: CSVVTELAGNEQFF. In DNA form, the CDR3 reads TGCAGCGTAGTGACAGAGCTAGCTGGGAATGAGCAGTTCTTC.

This clonotype has a count of ten or more. The chain uses TRBV6-5 and TRBJ2-7; 8 bases are a match to TRBD1. This CDR3 spans 13 amino acids. J lost 7 bases, V lost 2 bases, and 4 bases had no gene match. Germline values: CDR1 MNHEY, CDR2 SVGAGI. This chain's CDR3 is CASSYERDREQYF. In DNA, the CDR3 is TGTGCCAGCAGTTACGAGAGGGACAGGGAGCAGTACTTC.

This clonotype was observed many times. V gene TRBV29-1 combines with J gene TRBJ2-4; 9 bases align to TRBD1. Germline V gene sequence: CDR1 SQVTM, CDR2 ANQGSEA. The CDR3 is made up of 14 amino acids. Unmatched junction bases numbered 5, after V lost 6 bases and J lost 2 bases. CDR3 bases: TGCAGCGTGATGACAGGGGGGACCAAAAACATTCAGTACTTC. Its protein product is CSVMTGGTKNIQYF.